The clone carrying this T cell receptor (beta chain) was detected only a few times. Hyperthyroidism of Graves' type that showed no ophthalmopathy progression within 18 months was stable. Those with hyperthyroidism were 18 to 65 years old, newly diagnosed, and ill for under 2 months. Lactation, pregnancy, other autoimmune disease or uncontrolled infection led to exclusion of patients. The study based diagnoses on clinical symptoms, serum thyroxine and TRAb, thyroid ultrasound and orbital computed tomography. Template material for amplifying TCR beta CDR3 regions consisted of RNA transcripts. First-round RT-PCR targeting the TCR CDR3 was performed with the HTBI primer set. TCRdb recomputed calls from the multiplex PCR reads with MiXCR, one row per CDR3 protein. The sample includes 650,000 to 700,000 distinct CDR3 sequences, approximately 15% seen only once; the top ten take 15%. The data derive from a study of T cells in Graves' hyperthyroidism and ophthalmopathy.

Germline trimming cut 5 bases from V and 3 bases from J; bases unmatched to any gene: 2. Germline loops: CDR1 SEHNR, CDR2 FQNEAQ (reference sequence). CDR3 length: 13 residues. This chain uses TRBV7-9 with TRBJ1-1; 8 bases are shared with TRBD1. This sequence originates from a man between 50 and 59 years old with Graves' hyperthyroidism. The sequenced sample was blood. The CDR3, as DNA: TGTGCCAGCAGCAACAGGGGGGACACTGAAGCTTTCTTT. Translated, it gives CASSNRGDTEAFF.